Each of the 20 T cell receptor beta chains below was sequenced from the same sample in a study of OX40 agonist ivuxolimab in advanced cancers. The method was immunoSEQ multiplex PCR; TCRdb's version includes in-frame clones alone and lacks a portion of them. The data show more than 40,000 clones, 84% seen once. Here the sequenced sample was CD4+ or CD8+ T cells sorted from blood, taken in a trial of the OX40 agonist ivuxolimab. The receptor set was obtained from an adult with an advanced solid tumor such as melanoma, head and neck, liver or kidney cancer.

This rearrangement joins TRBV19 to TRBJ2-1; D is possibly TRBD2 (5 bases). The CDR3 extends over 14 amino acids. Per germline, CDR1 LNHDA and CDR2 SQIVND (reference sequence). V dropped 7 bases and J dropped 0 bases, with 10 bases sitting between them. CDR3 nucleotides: TGTGCCAGTAATCCGGGGAGCTCCTACAATGAGCAGTTCTTC. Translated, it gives CASNPGSSYNEQFF.

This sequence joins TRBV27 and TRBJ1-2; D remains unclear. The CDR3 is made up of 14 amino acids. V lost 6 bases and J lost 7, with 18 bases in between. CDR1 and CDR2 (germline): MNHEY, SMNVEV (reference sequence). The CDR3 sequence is CASRHPQDLSGYTF. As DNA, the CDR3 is TGTGCCAGCAGACACCCCCAGGACCTCAGTGGCTACACCTTC.

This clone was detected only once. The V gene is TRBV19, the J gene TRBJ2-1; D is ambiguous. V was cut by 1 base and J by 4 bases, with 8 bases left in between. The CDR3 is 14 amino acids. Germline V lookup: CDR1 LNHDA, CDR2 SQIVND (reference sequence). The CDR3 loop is CASSIGTDYNEQFF. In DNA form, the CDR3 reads TGTGCCAGTAGTATAGGAACAGATTACAATGAGCAGTTCTTC.

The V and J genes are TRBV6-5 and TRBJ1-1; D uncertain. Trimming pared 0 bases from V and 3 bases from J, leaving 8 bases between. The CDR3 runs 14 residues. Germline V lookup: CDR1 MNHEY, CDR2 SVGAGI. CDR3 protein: CASSYSGVDTEAFF. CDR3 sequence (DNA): TGTGCCAGCAGTTACTCAGGTGTTGACACTGAAGCTTTCTTT.

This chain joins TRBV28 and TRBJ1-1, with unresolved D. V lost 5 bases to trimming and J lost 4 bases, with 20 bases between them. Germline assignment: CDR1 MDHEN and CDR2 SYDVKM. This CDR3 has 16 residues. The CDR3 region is CASSEPTLEWSTEAFF. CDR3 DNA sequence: TGTGCCAGCAGTGAACCGACTCTCGAATGGAGCACTGAAGCTTTCTTT.

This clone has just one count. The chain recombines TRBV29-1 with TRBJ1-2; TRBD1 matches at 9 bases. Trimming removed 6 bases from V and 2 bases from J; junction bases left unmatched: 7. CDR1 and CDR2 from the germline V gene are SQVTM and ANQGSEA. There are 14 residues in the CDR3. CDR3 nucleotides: TGCAGCGTCGACAGGACAGGGGCCAACTATGGCTACACCTTC. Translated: CSVDRTGANYGYTF. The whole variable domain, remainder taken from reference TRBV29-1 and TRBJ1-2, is SAVISQKPSRDICQRGTSLTIQCQVDSQVTMMFWYRQQPGQSLTLIATANQGSEATYESGFVIDKFPISRPNLTFSTLTVSNMSPEDSSIYLCSVDRTGANYGYTFGSGTRLTVV.

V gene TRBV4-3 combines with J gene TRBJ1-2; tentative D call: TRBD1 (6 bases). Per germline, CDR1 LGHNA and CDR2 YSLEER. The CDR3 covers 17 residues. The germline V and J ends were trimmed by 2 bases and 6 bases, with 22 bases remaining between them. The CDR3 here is CASSQSSRGMGGDGYTF. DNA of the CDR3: TGCGCCAGCAGCCAATCCTCGAGGGGGATGGGGGGAGATGGCTACACCTTC.

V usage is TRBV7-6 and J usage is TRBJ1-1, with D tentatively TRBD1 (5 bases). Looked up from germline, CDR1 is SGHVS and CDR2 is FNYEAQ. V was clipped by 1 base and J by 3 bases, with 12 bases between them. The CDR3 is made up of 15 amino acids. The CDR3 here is CASSLDQGPYTEAFF. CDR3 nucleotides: TGTGCCAGCAGCTTAGATCAGGGTCCCTACACTGAAGCTTTCTTT.

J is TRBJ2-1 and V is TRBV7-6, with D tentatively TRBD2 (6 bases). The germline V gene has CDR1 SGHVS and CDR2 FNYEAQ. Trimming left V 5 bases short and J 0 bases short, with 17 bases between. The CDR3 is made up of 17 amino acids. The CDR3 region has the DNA TGTGCCAGCAGCCCGCCGGGACTGGGAGACTCCTACAATGAGCAGTTCTTC. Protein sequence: CASSPPGLGDSYNEQFF.

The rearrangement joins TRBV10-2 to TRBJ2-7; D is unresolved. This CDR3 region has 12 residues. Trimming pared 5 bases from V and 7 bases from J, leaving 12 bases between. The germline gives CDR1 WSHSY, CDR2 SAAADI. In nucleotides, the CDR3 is TGCGCCAGCAGTCGGGCGTTAGGGGAGCAGTACTTC. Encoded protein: CASSRALGEQYF.

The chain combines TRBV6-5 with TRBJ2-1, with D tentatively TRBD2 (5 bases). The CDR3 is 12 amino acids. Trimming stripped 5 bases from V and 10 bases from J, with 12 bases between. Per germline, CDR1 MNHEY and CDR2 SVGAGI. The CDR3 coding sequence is TGTGCCAGCAGTAAGCTCGGGGTGGAGCAGTTCTTC. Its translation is CASSKLGVEQFF.

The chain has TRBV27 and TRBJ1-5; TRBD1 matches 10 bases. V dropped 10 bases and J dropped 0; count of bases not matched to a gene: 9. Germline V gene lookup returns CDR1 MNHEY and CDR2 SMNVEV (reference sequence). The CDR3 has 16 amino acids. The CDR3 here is CATRTGGLGSNQPQHF. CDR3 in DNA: TGTGCCACCCGGACAGGGGGGCTGGGTAGCAATCAGCCCCAGCATTTT.

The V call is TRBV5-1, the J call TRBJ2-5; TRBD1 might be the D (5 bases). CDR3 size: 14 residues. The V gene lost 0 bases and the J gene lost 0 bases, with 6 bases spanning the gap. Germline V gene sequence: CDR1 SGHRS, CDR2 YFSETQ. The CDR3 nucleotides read TGCGCCAGCAGCTTGGAGGGGTACCAAGAGACCCAGTACTTC. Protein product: CASSLEGYQETQYF.

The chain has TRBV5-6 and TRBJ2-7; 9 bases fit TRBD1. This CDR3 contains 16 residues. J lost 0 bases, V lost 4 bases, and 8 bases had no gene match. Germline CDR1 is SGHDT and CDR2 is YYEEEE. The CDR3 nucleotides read TGTGCCAGCAGCCATGACGGACAGGGGCTCTCCTACGAGCAGTACTTC. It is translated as CASSHDGQGLSYEQYF.

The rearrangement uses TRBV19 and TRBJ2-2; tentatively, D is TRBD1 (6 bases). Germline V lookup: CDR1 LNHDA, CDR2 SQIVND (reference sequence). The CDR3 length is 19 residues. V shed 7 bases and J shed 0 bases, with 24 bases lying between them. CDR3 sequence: CASTKRGTPYLSNTGELFF. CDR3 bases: TGTGCCAGTACCAAACGTGGGACACCCTACTTGTCGAACACCGGGGAGCTGTTTTTT.

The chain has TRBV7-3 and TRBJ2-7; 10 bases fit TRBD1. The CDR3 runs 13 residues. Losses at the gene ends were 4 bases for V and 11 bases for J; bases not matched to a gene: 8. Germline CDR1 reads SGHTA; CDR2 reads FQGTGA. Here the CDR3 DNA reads TGTGCCAGCAGCTGGGGTGGGACAGGGGAAAAGTACTTC. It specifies CASSWGGTGEKYF.

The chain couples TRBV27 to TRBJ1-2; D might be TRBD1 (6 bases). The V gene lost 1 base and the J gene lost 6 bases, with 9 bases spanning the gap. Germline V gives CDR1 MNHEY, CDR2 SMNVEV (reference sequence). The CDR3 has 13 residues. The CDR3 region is CASSLFAGDGYTF. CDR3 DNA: TGTGCCAGCAGTTTATTTGCAGGGGATGGCTACACCTTC.

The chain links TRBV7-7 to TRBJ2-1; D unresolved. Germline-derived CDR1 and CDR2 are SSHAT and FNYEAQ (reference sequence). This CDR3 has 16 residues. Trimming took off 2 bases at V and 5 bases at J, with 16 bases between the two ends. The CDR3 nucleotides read TGTGCCAGCAGCTTAAGTAGGGTAGGGTCCCACAATGAGCAGTTCTTC. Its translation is CASSLSRVGSHNEQFF.

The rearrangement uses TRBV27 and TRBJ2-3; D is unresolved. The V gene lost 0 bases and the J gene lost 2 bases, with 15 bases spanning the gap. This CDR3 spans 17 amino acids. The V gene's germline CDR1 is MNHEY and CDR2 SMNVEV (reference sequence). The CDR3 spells CASSLSPTSTLTDTQYF. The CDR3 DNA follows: TGTGCCAGCAGTTTATCCCCGACATCAACGCTCACAGATACGCAGTATTTT.

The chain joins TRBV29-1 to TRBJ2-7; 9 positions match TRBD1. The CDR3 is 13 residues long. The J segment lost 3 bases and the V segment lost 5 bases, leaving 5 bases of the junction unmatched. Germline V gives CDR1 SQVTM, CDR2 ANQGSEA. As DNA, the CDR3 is TGCAGCGTTAGGACAGGGGTGGACTACGAGCAGTACTTC. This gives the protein CSVRTGVDYEQYF.